The sequence of this T cell receptor (beta chain) was determined in a study of blood T cell repertoires in COVID-19. Across the whole study: COVID-19 samples from acute and convalescent phases originated in the United States, Italy and Spain. T cells, B-cell-depleted T cells, or PBMCs provided the cDNA or gDNA that served as material.

Between the trimmed V and J ends, which lost 2 bases and 4 bases, there was a span of 9 bases. Germline CDR1 is SGHDT and CDR2 is YYEEEE. This CDR3 has 13 amino acids. In the original processing: Estimates of nucleated cell counts were drawn from the amplification of reference gene primers. Clones were sequenced by immunoSEQ multiplex PCR, and TCRdb holds only the in-frame ones, with some missing. V and J calls and clone size are as listed in that table; D and trimming were resolved from the DNA. The sample yields 53,000 or so clones, 79% seen once. The material sequenced was peripheral blood. The chain recombines TRBV5-6 with TRBJ1-2; D uncertain. The source is a man in his sixties with acute or convalescent COVID-19. The CDR3 here is CASSLWAVYGYTF. CDR3 nucleotides: TGTGCCAGCAGCTTATGGGCCGTCTATGGCTACACCTTC.